The 4 T cell receptor beta chains below come from one sample, sequenced in a study of T cell repertoires in cytomegalovirus infection. TCRdb recomputed calls from the reads with MiXCR, one row per CDR3 protein. The sample contains more than 150,000 distinct CDR3 sequences, 28% of which appear only once. The specimen sequenced was PBMCs. These receptors were taken from a human donor in good health (CMV status not recorded). Some clones in this sample may be carry-over from other donors' samples.

This clonotype was counted a few times. This rearrangement joins TRBV6-1 to TRBJ2-5; D is uncertain. V lost 6 bases, J lost 5 bases, and 13 bases lay in between. The germline CDR1 and CDR2 sequences are MNHNS and SASEGT. This CDR3 region has 13 residues. CDR3 residues: CASSRTIGETQYF. CDR3 nucleotide sequence: TGTGCCAGCAGCCGAACCATAGGGGAGACCCAGTACTTC.

This clonotype has at least ten counts. Written as DNA, the CDR3 is TGTGCCAGCAGCCCCCGGGACCTAACAAATTACAATGAGCAGTTCTTC. It encodes CASSPRDLTNYNEQFF. The genes are TRBV7-8 and TRBJ2-1; D could derive from TRBD1 or TRBD2 (5 bases each). Germline V gene sequence: CDR1 SGHVS, CDR2 FQNEAQ. Trimming shortened V by 5 bases and J by 4 bases, and 18 bases separated the two germline ends. The CDR3 covers 16 residues.

This clonotype occurred many times. This chain connects TRBV7-2 to TRBJ2-1; either TRBD1 or TRBD2 may fit D (5 bases each). Germline V gives CDR1 SGHTA, CDR2 FQGNSA. This CDR3 is built from 14 residues. V was cut by 5 bases and J by 4 bases, with 12 bases left in between. The CDR3 DNA sequence: TGTGCCAGCAGCCTAAGGGACCCATACAATGAGCAGTTCTTC. Translated, it gives CASSLRDPYNEQFF.

This clonotype was detected a few times. This chain joins TRBV7-9 and TRBJ2-1, with 9 bases that match TRBD2. The V gene's germline CDR1 is SEHNR and CDR2 FQNEAQ (reference sequence). The CDR3 runs 15 residues. J was trimmed by 7 bases and V by 6 bases; bases with no gene match: 10. The CDR3 nucleotides read TGTGCCAGCAGTTCTAGCGGGGTCTCCGAGAATGAGCAGTTCTTC. Translating it yields CASSSSGVSENEQFF.